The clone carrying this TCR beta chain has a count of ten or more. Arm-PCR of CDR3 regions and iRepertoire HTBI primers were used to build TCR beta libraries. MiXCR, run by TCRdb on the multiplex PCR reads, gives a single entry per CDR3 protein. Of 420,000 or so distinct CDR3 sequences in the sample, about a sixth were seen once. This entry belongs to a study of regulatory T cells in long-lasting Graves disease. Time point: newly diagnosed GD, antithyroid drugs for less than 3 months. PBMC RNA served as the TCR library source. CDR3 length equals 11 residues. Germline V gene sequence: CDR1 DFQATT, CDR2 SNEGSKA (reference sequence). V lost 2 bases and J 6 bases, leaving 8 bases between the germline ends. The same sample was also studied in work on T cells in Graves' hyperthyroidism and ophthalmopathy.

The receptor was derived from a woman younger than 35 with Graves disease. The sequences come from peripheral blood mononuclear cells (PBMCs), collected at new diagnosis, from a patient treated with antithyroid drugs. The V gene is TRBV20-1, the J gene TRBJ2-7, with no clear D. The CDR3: CSARNVPEQYF. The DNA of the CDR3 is TGCAGTGCTAGAAACGTTCCCGAGCAGTACTTC.